These T cell receptor beta chains were read from a single sample in a study of T cells in narcolepsy. Measured with immunoSEQ multiplex PCR; TCRdb has only the in-frame clones, and not every one. Here the sample spans around 25,000 clones, around nine tenths being singletons. Sequenced material: CD45RA- memory CD4+ T cells from PBMCs. These receptors were obtained from a human donor with narcolepsy. The CDR3 runs from the conserved cysteine through the conserved F or W.

>TRBV28|TRBJ2-3|14
CASSTSASTDTQYF
>TRBV5-4|TRBJ1-5|12
CASSLDDQPQHF
>TRBV25-1|TRBJ1-1|14
CASSEYQEGTEAFF
>TRBV4-1|TRBJ1-2|15
CASSQDVGTAYGYTF
>TRBV11-1|TRBJ1-2|13
CASSLNQLRGYTF
>TRBV5-5|TRBJ2-2|16
CASSSFPTVNTGELFF
>TRBV6-4|TRBJ1-6|21
CASSDELPGRRVGLYNSPLHF
>TRBV5-1|TRBJ1-2|14
CASSRTGVGYGYTF
>TRBV18|TRBJ2-1|15
CASSQDRGYNNEQFF
>TRBV7-2|TRBJ1-1|15
CASSLRQGRNTEAFF
>TRBV20-1|TRBJ1-2|11
CSALQGYGYTF
>TRBV4-2|TRBJ2-3|16
CASSPSSSGGENTQYF
>TRBV19|TRBJ2-4|15
CASRNIEGAKNIQYF
>TRBV19|TRBJ1-6|16
CASRAGTGVGNSPLHF
>TRBV2|TRBJ2-1|14
CASSPSQVYNEQFF
>TRBV6-5|TRBJ1-3|15
CASRLAVNSGNTIYF
>TRBV19|TRBJ1-1|14
CASSPRDRNTEAFF
>TRBV5-1|TRBJ1-1|17
CASSLALTGAMNTEAFF
>TRBV7-9|TRBJ2-5|16
CASSLGVAGTGETQYF
>TRBV2|TRBJ2-1|12
CARGFGGGEQFF
>TRBV12-5|TRBJ2-2|15
CASTKTGLGTGELFF
>TRBV5-1|TRBJ2-2|14
CASSLEGYAGELFF
>TRBV27|TRBJ2-2|14
CASRWSGQTGELFF
>TRBV4-2|TRBJ2-3|18
CASSQEIPTSGGWDTQYF
>TRBV19|TRBJ2-4|13
CASSRGTKNIQYF
>TRBV9|TRBJ2-7|13
CASRGPTSYEQYF
>TRBV2|TRBJ1-2|12
CASRLDRFGYTF
>TRBV2|TRBJ1-3|14
CASRSLFSGNTIYF